The T cell receptor beta chain described here comes from a study of T cells in localized non-small cell lung cancer. Findings of the study overall: Across samples, adjacent lung featured a median roughly 60 of the top 100 tumor clones. The study linked higher blood T cell density to longer overall survival. Because sequencing included only one region (of the tumor), heterogeneity remains possible.

This clone was seen once. Its antigen is unidentified. Assay used: immunoSEQ multiplex PCR; TCRdb lists only in-frame clones, some missing. The sample records approximately 54,000 clones, 80% to 90% being singletons. The V gene's germline CDR1 is SNHLY and CDR2 FYNNEI. The V end was cut by 5 bases, the J end by 4 bases, with 16 bases between. CDR3 length equals 15 residues. V gene TRBV2 combines with J gene TRBJ2-3; a possible D gene is TRBD2 (7 bases). This specimen consisted of peripheral blood, obtained before any cancer treatment. This receptor was identified in a woman aged 40 to 75 with stage I lung adenocarcinoma. Written as DNA, the CDR3 is TGTGCCAGCAGTTATCCGGGGGGCACCTCAGATACGCAGTATTTT. Residues: CASSYPGGTSDTQYF.